This T cell receptor beta chain came from a study of beta chain features in type 1 diabetes. The whole isolated RNA underwent reverse transcription, so sequencing captured expressed TCRB transcripts. For naive, central memory and regulatory T cell samples, reads averaged approximately 3.9 million. TCRdb keeps only in-frame clones here, not all; method: immunoSEQ multiplex PCR. The table lists some 160,000 clones, 8.5% to 10% of them singletons. V lost 0 bases, J lost 6 bases, and 7 bases stayed unmatched. The germline V gene has CDR1 MNHNY and CDR2 SVGAGI (reference sequence). CDR3 length: 16 residues. Isolation of CD4+ naive, central memory, regulatory and stem cell-like memory cells was achieved by sorting via CD45RO/CCR7/CD25/CD127/CD95/CD27. Sorted populations were all over 98% pure. Study findings and constraints: Shorter TCRB CDR3s, moderately but significantly so, marked every one of the four CD4+ subsets in Type 1 diabetes patients.

This clone was recorded a few times. Antigen: not known. The sample was central memory CD4+ T cells from blood. The J gene is TRBJ2-7, the V gene TRBV6-6; 11 bases agree with TRBD2. This TCR was recovered from a young woman with type 1 diabetes. CDR3: CASSYSGSGRGREQYF. The CDR3 nucleotides are TGTGCCAGCAGTTACTCCGGTAGCGGGAGGGGACGCGAGCAGTACTTC.